The 12 T cell receptor beta chains below all came from one sample that was sequenced in a study of blood T cell repertoires in COVID-19. Data came from immunoSEQ multiplex PCR; TCRdb stores just in-frame clones and leaves some out. In the table there are hundreds of thousands of clones, roughly nine tenths of which are singletons. Sequencing was done on a sample of peripheral blood. The receptor source for this set is a woman aged 25 to 39 with COVID-19, enrolled during active disease.

The V gene is TRBV14, the J gene TRBJ2-7; tentatively, D is TRBD2 (6 bases). Germline V lookup: CDR1 SGHDN, CDR2 FVKESK. V was shortened by 0 bases and J by 10 bases, with 10 bases between the two germline ends. The CDR3 has 12 residues. CDR3 region: CASSQDAGTQYF. DNA of the CDR3: TGTGCCAGCAGCCAAGACGCGGGAACTCAGTACTTC.

The chain carries TRBV25-1 and TRBJ2-1, with a weak D call TRBD2 (6 bases). This CDR3 is built from 12 residues. Germline values: CDR1 MGHDK, CDR2 SYGVNS. V lost 4 bases, J lost 15 bases, and 16 bases lay in between. CDR3 in amino acids: CASSGDPGVWFF. In DNA form, the CDR3 reads TGTGCCAGCAGTGGAGACCCGGGGGTCTGGTTCTTC.

V and J are TRBV14 and TRBJ1-1; D unclear. The CDR3 contains 13 residues. Germline CDR1 SGHDN, CDR2 FVKESK. V was clipped by 4 bases and J by 1 base, with 7 bases between them. CDR3 nucleotide sequence: TGTGCCAGCAGCCCAAAAAAGAACACTGAAGCTTTCTTT. Residues: CASSPKKNTEAFF.

This clone showed up just a few times. The rearrangement links TRBV11-2 to TRBJ1-1; tentatively, D is TRBD1 (6 bases). Trimming left V 4 bases short and J 4 bases short, with 16 bases between. The CDR3 has 15 amino acids. CDR1 is SGHAT and CDR2 is FQNNGV in the germline V gene. CDR3 protein: CASSSGRAGVTEAFF. The DNA for the CDR3 is TGTGCCAGCAGCTCAGGGCGGGCAGGGGTCACTGAAGCTTTCTTT.

The sample holds one count of this clone. The chain employs TRBV5-1 and TRBJ1-2; 10 nucleotides match TRBD1. J was trimmed by 4 bases and V by 4 bases; bases with no gene match: 7. The CDR3 loop spans 15 amino acids. The germline V gene encodes CDR1 SGHRS and CDR2 YFSETQ. CDR3 region: CASSPRTGGTYGYTF. In DNA, the CDR3 is TGCGCCAGCAGCCCCAGGACAGGGGGGACCTATGGCTACACCTTC.

The V call is TRBV5-4, the J call TRBJ2-7; D call uncertain. V dropped 1 base and J dropped 5 bases, with 13 bases sitting between them. The CDR3 is 14 amino acids. In germline, CDR1 is SGHNT, CDR2 YYREEE (reference sequence). CDR3 sequence: CASSLSPQAHEQYV. CDR3 nucleotide sequence: TGTGCCAGCAGCTTGAGCCCTCAAGCTCACGAGCAGTACGTC.

The chain combines TRBV2 with TRBJ1-5; a weak D match, TRBD1 (5 bases). The V gene lost 3 bases and the J gene lost 4 bases, with 10 bases spanning the gap. The CDR3 has 14 residues. Germline-derived CDR1 and CDR2 are SNHLY and FYNNEI. The CDR3 bases are TGTGCCAGCAGTGACCGGGGGGTAAATCAGCCCCAGCATTTT. The encoded protein is CASSDRGVNQPQHF. Full variable domain (missing parts from reference TRBV2 and TRBJ1-5): EPEVTQTPSHQVTQMGQEVILRCVPISNHLYFYWYRQILGQKVEFLVSFYNNEISEKSEIFDDQFSVERPDGSNFTLKIRSTKLEDSAMYFCASSDRGVNQPQHFGDGTRLSIL.

The chain is built from TRBV7-9 and TRBJ1-2; D is ambiguous. Germline CDR1 is SEHNR and CDR2 is FQNEAQ (reference sequence). The CDR3 runs 11 residues. Trimming took off 5 bases at V and 8 bases at J, with 9 bases between the two ends. CDR3 bases: TGTGCCAGCAGCCTCAGGCAGGGCTACACCTTC. It encodes CASSLRQGYTF.

The CDR3 loop reads CASSLEGEGIQYF. CDR3 sequence (DNA): TGTGCCAGCAGCTTAGAGGGCGAGGGCATTCAGTACTTC. The genes are TRBV7-9 and TRBJ2-4, with D perhaps matching TRBD2 (5 bases). Germline-derived CDR1 and CDR2 are SEHNR and FQNEAQ (reference sequence). Trimming left V 1 base short and J 9 bases short, with 10 bases between. The CDR3 runs 13 residues.

J is TRBJ2-1 and V is TRBV6-2 or TRBV6-3; maybe TRBD2 (6 bases). Germline V CDR1 and CDR2: MNHEY, SVGEGT. V lost 3 bases and J lost 4, with 10 bases in between. This CDR3 region has 14 residues. In nucleotides, the CDR3 is TGTGCCAGCAGTTATGCTAGCGTTTACAATGAGCAGTTCTTC. Translated: CASSYASVYNEQFF.

The chain has TRBV5-1 and TRBJ2-5, with a possible D match to TRBD1 (6 bases). Trimming shortened V by 0 bases and J by 2 bases, and 17 bases separated the two germline ends. Germline values: CDR1 SGHRS, CDR2 YFSETQ. The CDR3 covers 17 residues. The CDR3 DNA reads as TGCGCCAGCAGCTTGGACGGTTCAGGGGCGATTCAAGAGACCCAGTACTTC. Its protein is CASSLDGSGAIQETQYF.

The V call is TRBV6-2 or TRBV6-3, the J call TRBJ2-6; 11 bases line up with TRBD1. CDR3 length equals 19 residues. In germline, CDR1 is MNHEY, CDR2 SVGEGT. The J segment lost 2 bases and the V segment lost 7 bases, leaving 13 bases of the junction unmatched. CDR3 DNA: TGTGCCAGCATCCCAATTGGAGGGACAGGGGGGCCTGGGGCCAACGTCCTGACTTTC. Translation: CASIPIGGTGGPGANVLTF.